This entry concerns a single TCR beta chain. What antigen it recognizes has not been identified. No base quality information exists; no much larger clone differs at one position. This sample was included in a study of identical twins (dated by TCRdb to 2016 to 2017). As for the study more broadly: To test whether fetal clonotypes persist, this study deep-sequenced TCR alpha and beta repertoires from monozygotic twins, from unrelated adults of various ages, and from cord blood. To rule out contamination, the twin experiments were replicated at different times with different library preparation protocols.

Every donor in the study was a healthy Caucasian. Three pairs of female monozygotic twins, all aged about 18 to 30 years, were included in the twin cohort. Peripheral blood mononuclear cells were used as the source from which RNA for TCR libraries was isolated. What the authors observed across the whole study: Fewer insertions were carried by abundant cord blood beta clonotypes, a similar but weaker trend appeared in young adult naive repertoires, and no such trend appeared in memory repertoires. Compared with coincidental sharing between unrelated individuals, out-of-frame TCR alpha sequences shared between twins had an excess of sequences with low generation probability. Because the same donors could not be followed over many years, the conclusions depended on cross-sectional statistical analysis. Invariant T cells such as MAIT and iNKT could partly confound zero-insertion analyses, although diverse VJ usage argued against such confounding for most clonotypes. The excess sharing between twins in beta out-of-frame sequences was weaker because fewer shared sequences reduced the signal-to-noise ratio. Out-of-frame TCR alpha sharing in monozygotic twins was systematically underestimated by recombination models, whereas sharing between unrelated individuals was in agreement with the recombination models.

Counted from cysteine to phenylalanine, this CDR3 has 16 amino acids. Here the CDR3 DNA is all that survives: 48 bases in frame from base 1. V is shortened by 4 bases, J by 5 bases, and the region joining them spans 20 bases. The germline V gene encodes CDR1 WSHSY and CDR2 SAAADI. The method was 5' RACE. The run used an Illumina HiSeq 2000. Template switching introduced a universal primer binding site; the final cDNA contained a unique molecular identifier, enabling accurate counting of TCR cDNA molecules. First-strand cDNA for TCR alpha and beta chains was synthesized from specific primers in the conserved constant-segment region. To control for contamination, every cDNA library carried two barcodes: a SMART-Mk sample barcode plus Illumina barcodes. Two successive PCR steps introduced TruSeq adapter sequences along with Illumina sample barcodes. The Illumina HiSeq platform was used with custom primers to sequence TCR alpha and beta cDNA libraries. The authors' analysis ran thus. Raw reads were processed with MiGEC to extract unique molecular identifiers, and MiXCR was used to determine CDR3 positions. For each individual, recombination models were inferred using an EM algorithm with the repgenHMM and IGoR tools. The tcR package in R was used for shared clonotype analysis, with sharing normalized by the product of cloneset sizes. To study raw recombination without the effects of thymic and clonal selection, out-of-frame nonproductive sequences were analyzed. TCRdb reprocessed the public reads (quality trimming at Q25 with fastp, clone calling with MiXCR) and kept in-frame beta chains. Each CDR3 protein gets just one entry, which takes the most common genes and DNA from the rows behind it. TCRdb, rather than the study authors, made the V and J calls. Present in this sample are 700,000 to 950,000 distinct CDR3 sequences, roughly an eighth of which were seen just once. Around 1.6% of the sample belongs to the ten largest clones.

The same sample was also studied in work on yellow fever vaccine responses in identical twins. As noted in the second study: The T cell response to vaccination in identical twins was reported by the authors to appear partly convergent and partly personalized. In identical twins, the study followed T cell clones that responded to the vaccine with precision.

The chain is made from TRBV10-2 and TRBJ2-5; matching of 8 bases hints at TRBD1 as the D gene. The sequenced sample consisted of PBMCs. The receptor comes from a woman between 18 and 29 years old in good health. At the DNA level, the sequence is TGCGCCAGCAGTGTGGACAGGGAGGGTATAAGGGAGACCCAGTACTTC. It specifies CASSVDREGIRETQYF.